This T cell receptor (beta chain) was captured in a study of T cells after yellow fever vaccination. CDR3 size: 11 residues. CDR1 is SGHVS and CDR2 is FQNEAQ in the germline V gene. Trimming removed 5 bases from V and 6 bases from J, with 8 bases in between. Study findings and constraints: When the response was secondary, it was weaker but reached its peak faster, day 5 versus 15. Subsequent to the booster, the majority of primary-vaccination clones reappeared (96% CD4, 70% to 90% CD8).

This clonotype was picked up many times. Its specificity is not known. The TCR cDNA carried a universal primer site and UMIs from 5'RACE template switching. TCRdb re-derived calls from the 5' RACE reads in MiXCR, one entry per CDR3 protein. This repertoire shows about 130,000 distinct CDR3 sequences, more than 6.5% found once; its top ten account for more than 0.6%. The V and J genes are TRBV7-8 and TRBJ2-7; D not resolved. This specimen consisted of CD4+ T cells sorted from PBMCs, obtained 10 days after the yellow fever booster vaccination. The source of this sequence is a man in his thirties or forties who received the YFV17D yellow fever vaccine. The CDR3 sequence: CASSPVIEQYF. The CDR3 DNA follows: TGTGCCAGCAGCCCGGTGATCGAGCAGTACTTC.